The present TCR beta chain was sequenced within a study of regulatory T cells in long-lasting Graves disease. Per germline, CDR1 LGHNT and CDR2 FRNRAP. Trimming removed 6 bases from V and 4 bases from J, with 13 bases in between. CDR3 size: 14 residues. To make TCR beta libraries, researchers used iRepertoire HTBI primers and Arm-PCR of CDR3 regions. TCRdb re-analysed the multiplex PCR reads in MiXCR, keeping a single row per CDR3 protein. The table lists around 430,000 distinct CDR3 sequences, roughly 23% of them singletons. This sample's time point: persistent/refractory GD, antithyroid drugs over 5 years with positive TRAb. Construction of the TCR library relied on RNA isolated from PBMCs. This clonotype was picked up many times. Its specificity is unknown. Whole-study findings and limits: The number of shared public clonotypes was higher in persistent patients (approximately 2,600) than new patients (roughly 970).

V usage is TRBV12-5 and J usage is TRBJ1-5; D ambiguous. The material sequenced was peripheral blood mononuclear cells (PBMCs), taken when the disease was refractory, from a patient treated with antithyroid drugs. The sequence was collected from a female donor with Graves disease. The CDR3: CASGYGVRNQPQHF. CDR3 coding DNA: TGTGCTAGTGGGTACGGGGTACGGAATCAGCCCCAGCATTTT.